This is a list of T cell receptor beta chains from one sample in a study of shared clonotypes between healthy human individuals. Only in-frame clones appear in the TCRdb table, and some are missing; sequencing was by immunoSEQ multiplex PCR. The data show some 1.5 million clones, with roughly 96% seen just once and approximately 1.2% held by the top ten. The sample taken for sequencing was naive CD4+ T cells sorted from blood. Receptors originate from a man aged 30-40 years in good health. Each CDR3 is given with its conserved first and last residue. Size tells how often a clone was seen (once, few, many) or the class of an expanded clone, and some rows leave it out.

j_call: TRBJ1-5
v_call: TRBV28
clone_size: -
cdr3_aa: CASNWQGINQPQHF

j_call: TRBJ2-6
v_call: TRBV4-1
clone_size: -
cdr3_aa: CASSQEGRGGANVLTF

j_call: TRBJ1-1
v_call: TRBV29-1
clone_size: -
cdr3_aa: CSVERVLITEAFF

j_call: TRBJ2-5
v_call: TRBV18
clone_size: -
cdr3_aa: CASSPGDRVRETQYF

j_call: TRBJ2-2
v_call: TRBV7-9
clone_size: -
cdr3_aa: CASSTAGYVHGELFF

j_call: TRBJ1-5
v_call: TRBV7-9
clone_size: once
cdr3_aa: CASSPLGTGVIGNQPQHF

j_call: TRBJ2-2
v_call: TRBV7-9
clone_size: -
cdr3_aa: CASSPPMRDRGPGELFF

j_call: TRBJ2-2
v_call: TRBV7-2
clone_size: -
cdr3_aa: CASSLAEVIGELFF

j_call: TRBJ2-5
v_call: TRBV19
clone_size: -
cdr3_aa: CASSIGQGMRETQYF

j_call: TRBJ2-3
v_call: TRBV19
clone_size: -
cdr3_aa: CASTRMGTQYF

j_call: TRBJ1-1
v_call: TRBV7-2
clone_size: -
cdr3_aa: CASGGQQNTEAFF

j_call: TRBJ2-5
v_call: TRBV9
clone_size: -
cdr3_aa: CASSVEGTASRTQYF

j_call: TRBJ1-5
v_call: TRBV5-5
clone_size: -
cdr3_aa: CASSLAGGGPGQPQHF

j_call: TRBJ2-7
v_call: TRBV19
clone_size: -
cdr3_aa: CASSIGGGPNYEQYF

j_call: TRBJ1-5
v_call: TRBV19
clone_size: -
cdr3_aa: CASSIERTGDQPQHF

j_call: TRBJ1-1
v_call: TRBV25-1
clone_size: -
cdr3_aa: CASSGAPYTEAFF

j_call: TRBJ1-2
v_call: TRBV7-2
clone_size: -
cdr3_aa: CASSLALGTGGNYGYTF

j_call: TRBJ2-2
v_call: TRBV28
clone_size: -
cdr3_aa: CASSFQQDGSSGELFF

j_call: TRBJ2-1
v_call: TRBV2
clone_size: -
cdr3_aa: CASSSDRGRDNEQFF

j_call: TRBJ2-7
v_call: TRBV7-2
clone_size: -
cdr3_aa: CASSRDRQAEQYF

j_call: TRBJ1-1
v_call: TRBV18
clone_size: -
cdr3_aa: CASSPLSGPTEAFF

j_call: TRBJ2-4
v_call: TRBV5-4
clone_size: -
cdr3_aa: CASSQGGDRGGNIQYF

j_call: TRBJ2-5
v_call: TRBV19
clone_size: -
cdr3_aa: CASAQLGGTSGGETQYF

j_call: TRBJ2-7
v_call: TRBV28
clone_size: -
cdr3_aa: CASSSTGSWQYF

j_call: TRBJ2-1
v_call: TRBV2
clone_size: -
cdr3_aa: CASSGGQSSYNEQFF

j_call: TRBJ1-3
v_call: TRBV5-1
clone_size: -
cdr3_aa: CASRSGDPGNTIYF

j_call: TRBJ2-5
v_call: TRBV9
clone_size: -
cdr3_aa: CASSVRDREVETQYF

j_call: TRBJ1-1
v_call: TRBV29-1
clone_size: -
cdr3_aa: CSVVVGQGNTEAFF

j_call: TRBJ2-5
v_call: TRBV2
clone_size: -
cdr3_aa: CASGGAGRRETQYF

j_call: TRBJ1-5
v_call: TRBV27
clone_size: -
cdr3_aa: CASSSMGEFNQPQHF

j_call: TRBJ2-7
v_call: TRBV7-8
clone_size: -
cdr3_aa: CASSLGLAGRYEQYF

j_call: TRBJ2-7
v_call: TRBV19
clone_size: -
cdr3_aa: CASSPQPLVPEQYF

j_call: TRBJ2-7
v_call: TRBV4-1
clone_size: -
cdr3_aa: CASSQPGQGGTYEQYF

j_call: TRBJ2-1
v_call: TRBV11-2
clone_size: -
cdr3_aa: CASSGWTSGRLFGAEQFF

j_call: TRBJ1-3
v_call: TRBV2
clone_size: -
cdr3_aa: CASSEAREYRRNF

j_call: TRBJ2-1
v_call: TRBV11-2
clone_size: once
cdr3_aa: CASSYEGGQGWRNEQFF

j_call: TRBJ1-5
v_call: TRBV5-1
clone_size: -
cdr3_aa: CASSLEQGQPQHF

j_call: TRBJ1-1
v_call: TRBV27
clone_size: -
cdr3_aa: CASTGTAFWTEAFF

j_call: TRBJ2-7
v_call: TRBV28
clone_size: -
cdr3_aa: CASSLGLVSYEQYF

j_call: TRBJ2-7
v_call: TRBV5-6
clone_size: -
cdr3_aa: CASTPRSDSYEQYF

j_call: TRBJ1-3
v_call: TRBV18
clone_size: once
cdr3_aa: CASSPGTDYSGNTIYF

j_call: TRBJ1-2
v_call: TRBV5-1
clone_size: -
cdr3_aa: CASKQRPGRDYGYTF